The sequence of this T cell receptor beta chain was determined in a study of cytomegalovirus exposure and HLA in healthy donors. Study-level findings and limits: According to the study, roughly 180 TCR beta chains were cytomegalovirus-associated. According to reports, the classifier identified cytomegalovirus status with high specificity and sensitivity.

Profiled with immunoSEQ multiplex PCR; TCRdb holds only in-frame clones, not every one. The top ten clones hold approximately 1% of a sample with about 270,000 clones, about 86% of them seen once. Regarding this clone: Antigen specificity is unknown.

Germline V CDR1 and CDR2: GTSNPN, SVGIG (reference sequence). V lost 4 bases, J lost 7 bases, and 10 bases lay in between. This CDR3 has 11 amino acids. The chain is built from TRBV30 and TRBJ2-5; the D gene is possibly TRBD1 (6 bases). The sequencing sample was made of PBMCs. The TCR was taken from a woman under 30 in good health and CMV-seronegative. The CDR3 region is CAWTVGGTQYF. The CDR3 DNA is TGTGCCTGGACAGTAGGGGGGACCCAGTACTTC.